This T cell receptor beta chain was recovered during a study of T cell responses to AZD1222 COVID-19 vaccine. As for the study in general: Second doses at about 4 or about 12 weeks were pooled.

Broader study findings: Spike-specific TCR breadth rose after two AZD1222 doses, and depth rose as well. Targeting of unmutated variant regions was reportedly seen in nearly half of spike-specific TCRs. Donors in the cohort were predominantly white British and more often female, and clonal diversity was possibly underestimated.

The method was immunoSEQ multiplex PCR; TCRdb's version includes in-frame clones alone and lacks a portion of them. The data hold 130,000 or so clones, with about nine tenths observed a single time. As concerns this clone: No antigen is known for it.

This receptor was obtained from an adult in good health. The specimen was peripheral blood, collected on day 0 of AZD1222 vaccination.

CDR3 sequence (DNA): TGTGCCAGCAGCACCGGGGCTAGCGACCTAGGTGAGCAGTTCTTC. Translating gives CASSTGASDLGEQFF. The V and J genes are TRBV9 and TRBJ2-1; tentative D call: TRBD2 (6 bases). The CDR3 consists of 15 residues. Germline lookup yields CDR1 SGDLS and CDR2 YYNGEE. V was shortened by 4 bases and J by 9 bases, with 20 bases between the two germline ends.